This T cell receptor (beta chain) appears in the sequencing data of a study of T cells in Graves' hyperthyroidism and ophthalmopathy. This clonotype was observed many times. TCR beta CDR3 regions were amplified from RNA. First-round RT-PCR with HTBI primers amplified the TCR CDR3 region. Via MiXCR, TCRdb re-called the multiplex PCR reads, giving one row per CDR3 protein. The table lists 500,000 or so distinct CDR3 sequences, about a sixth of them singletons. The germline CDR1 and CDR2 sequences are SGHTA and FQGNSA. The CDR3 is 13 residues long. The V gene lost 4 bases and the J gene lost 4 bases, with 10 bases spanning the gap.

This clonotype was sampled from a woman aged 18-29 years with Graves' ophthalmopathy. Material: blood. The rearrangement joins TRBV7-2 to TRBJ1-1, with D unresolved. The CDR3 sequence is CASSSPGFTEAFF. CDR3 DNA sequence: TGTGCCAGCAGCTCTCCAGGATTCACTGAAGCTTTCTTT.